The rows below give T cell receptor beta chains drawn from one sample of a study of shared clonotypes between healthy human individuals. Sequenced by immunoSEQ multiplex PCR; TCRdb stores in-frame clones only, minus some. The sample shows a few hundred thousand clones, more than 95% of them seen only once. The source material was naive CD4+ T cells sorted from blood. These TCRs come from a woman younger than 45 in good health. CDR3s include the opening cysteine and the closing phenylalanine or tryptophan. The D gene is left open where the match is weak. Clone size appears in some rows only: once, few, many, or a class for an expanded clone.

v_call,j_call,clone_size,d_call,cdr3_aa,cdr3_nt
TRBV19,TRBJ2-7,.,TRBD2,CASSIDPGLAVGGLNEQYF,TGTGCCAGTAGTATAGATCCGGGACTAGCGGTAGGAGGTCTCAACGAGCAGTACTTC
TRBV28,TRBJ1-5,.,TRBD1,CASSFTPGTGEDQPQHF,TGTGCCAGCAGTTTCACCCCCGGGACAGGGGAGGACCAGCCCCAGCATTTT
TRBV6-1,TRBJ1-1,.,.,CASRGTGLRSEAFF,TGTGCCAGCAGGGGAACAGGGCTTCGGTCCGAAGCTTTCTTT
TRBV28,TRBJ2-1,.,.,CASSQGGLYNEQFF,TGTGCCAGCAGTCAGGGGGGATTGTACAATGAGCAGTTCTTC
TRBV15,TRBJ2-5,.,TRBD2,CATSRDPAGGGETQYF,TGTGCCACCAGCAGAGATCCAGCGGGAGGGGGAGAGACCCAGTACTTC
TRBV28,TRBJ1-1,.,.,CASSYGVNTEAFF,TGTGCCAGCAGTTATGGGGTGAACACTGAAGCTTTCTTT
TRBV5-1,TRBJ2-5,once,TRBD1,CASSLNRGEETQYF,TGCGCCAGCAGCTTAAACAGGGGAGAGGAGACCCAGTACTTC
TRBV2,TRBJ1-5,.,.,CASRKRGSNQPQHF,TGTGCCAGCCGTAAGCGGGGAAGCAATCAGCCCCAGCATTTT
TRBV5-1,TRBJ2-3,.,.,CASSLGQGPDTQYF,TGCGCCAGCAGCTTGGGCCAGGGTCCAGATACGCAGTATTTT
TRBV7-2,TRBJ1-4,.,TRBD1,CASSRQGATNEKLFF,TGTGCCAGCAGCCGACAGGGGGCAACTAATGAAAAACTGTTTTTT
TRBV7-9,TRBJ2-2,.,.,CASSSPPHRESTGELFF,TGTGCCAGCAGCTCCCCTCCGCACAGGGAAAGCACCGGGGAGCTGTTTTTT